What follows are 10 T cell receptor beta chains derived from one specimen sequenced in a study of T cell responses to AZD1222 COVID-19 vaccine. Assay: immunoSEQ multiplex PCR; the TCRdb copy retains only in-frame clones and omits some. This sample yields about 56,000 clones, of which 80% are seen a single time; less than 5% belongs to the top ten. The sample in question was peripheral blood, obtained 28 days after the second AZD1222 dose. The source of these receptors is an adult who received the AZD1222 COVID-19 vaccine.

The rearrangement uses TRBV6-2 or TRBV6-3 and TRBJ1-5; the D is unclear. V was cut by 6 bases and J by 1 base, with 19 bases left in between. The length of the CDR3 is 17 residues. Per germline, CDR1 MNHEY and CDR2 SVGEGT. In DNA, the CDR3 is TGTGCCAGCAGCCCTACCTTTACTGCGAAGAGCAATCAGCCCCAGCATTTT. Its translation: CASSPTFTAKSNQPQHF.

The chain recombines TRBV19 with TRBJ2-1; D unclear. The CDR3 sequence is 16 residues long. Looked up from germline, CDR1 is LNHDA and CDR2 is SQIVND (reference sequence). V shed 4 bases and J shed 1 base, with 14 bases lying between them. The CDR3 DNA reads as TGTGCCAGTAGTAGCACCTCGGCATTATCCTACAATGAGCAGTTCTTC. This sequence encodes CASSSTSALSYNEQFF.

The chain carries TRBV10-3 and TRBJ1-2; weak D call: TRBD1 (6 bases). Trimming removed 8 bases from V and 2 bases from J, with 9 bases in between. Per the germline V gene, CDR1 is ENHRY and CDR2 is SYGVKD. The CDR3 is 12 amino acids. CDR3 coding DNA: TGTGCCATCTCTCAGGGGAACTATGGCTACACCTTC. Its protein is CAISQGNYGYTF.

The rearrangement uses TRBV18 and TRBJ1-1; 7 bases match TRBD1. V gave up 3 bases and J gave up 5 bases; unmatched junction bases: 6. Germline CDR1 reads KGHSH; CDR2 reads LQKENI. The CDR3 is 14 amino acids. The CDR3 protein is CASSPKTGETEAFF. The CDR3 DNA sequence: TGTGCCAGCTCACCGAAAACAGGGGAAACTGAAGCTTTCTTT.

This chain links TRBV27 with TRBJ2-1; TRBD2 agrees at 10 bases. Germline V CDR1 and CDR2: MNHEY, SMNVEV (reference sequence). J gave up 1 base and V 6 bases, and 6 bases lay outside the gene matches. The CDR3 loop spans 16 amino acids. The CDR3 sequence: CASSKLSGGSYNEQFF. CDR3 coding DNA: TGTGCCAGCAGCAAACTTAGCGGGGGGTCCTACAATGAGCAGTTCTTC.

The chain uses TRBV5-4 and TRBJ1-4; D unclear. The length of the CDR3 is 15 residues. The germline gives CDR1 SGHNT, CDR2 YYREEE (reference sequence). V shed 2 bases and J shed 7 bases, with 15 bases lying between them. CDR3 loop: CASSLGQEGGEKLFF. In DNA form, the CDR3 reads TGTGCCAGCAGCTTAGGTCAGGAGGGTGGTGAAAAACTGTTTTTT.

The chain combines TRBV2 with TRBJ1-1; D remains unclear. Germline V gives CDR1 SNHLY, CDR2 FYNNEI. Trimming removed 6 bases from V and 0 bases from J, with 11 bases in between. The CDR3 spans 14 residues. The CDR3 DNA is TGTGCCAGCAGGGAACAGCTCCTGAACACTGAAGCTTTCTTT. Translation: CASREQLLNTEAFF.

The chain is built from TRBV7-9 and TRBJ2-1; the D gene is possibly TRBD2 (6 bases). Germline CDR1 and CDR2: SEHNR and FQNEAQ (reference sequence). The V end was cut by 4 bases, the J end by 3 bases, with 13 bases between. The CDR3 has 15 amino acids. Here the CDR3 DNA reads TGTGCCAGCAGCTGGGTCGAGCGGGTCTACAATGAGCAGTTCTTC. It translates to CASSWVERVYNEQFF.

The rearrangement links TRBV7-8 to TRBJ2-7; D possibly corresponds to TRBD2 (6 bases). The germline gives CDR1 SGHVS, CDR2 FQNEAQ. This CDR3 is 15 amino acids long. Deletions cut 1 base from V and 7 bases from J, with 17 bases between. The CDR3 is CASSLGLAALGEQYF. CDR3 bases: TGTGCCAGCAGCTTAGGCTTAGCGGCCCTTGGGGAGCAGTACTTC.

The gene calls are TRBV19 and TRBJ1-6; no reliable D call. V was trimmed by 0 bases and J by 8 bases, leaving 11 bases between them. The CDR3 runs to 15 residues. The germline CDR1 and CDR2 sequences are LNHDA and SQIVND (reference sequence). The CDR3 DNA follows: TGTGCCAGTAGTATAGAAGGCAGGTGGGATTCACCCCTCCACTTT. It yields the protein CASSIEGRWDSPLHF.